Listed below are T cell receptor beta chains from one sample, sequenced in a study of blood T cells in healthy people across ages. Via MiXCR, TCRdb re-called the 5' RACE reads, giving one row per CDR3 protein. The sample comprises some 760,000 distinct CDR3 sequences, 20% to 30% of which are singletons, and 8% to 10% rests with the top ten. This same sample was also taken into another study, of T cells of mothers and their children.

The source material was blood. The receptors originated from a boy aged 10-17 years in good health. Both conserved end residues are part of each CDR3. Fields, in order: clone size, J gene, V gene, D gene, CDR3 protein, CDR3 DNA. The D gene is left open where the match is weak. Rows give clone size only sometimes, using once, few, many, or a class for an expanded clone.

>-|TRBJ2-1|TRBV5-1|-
CASSMEGDSYNEQFF
TGCGCCAGCAGTATGGAAGGGGACTCCTACAATGAGCAGTTCTTC
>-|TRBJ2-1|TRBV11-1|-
CASSLGRANRDEQFF
TGTGCCAGCAGCTTAGGGCGGGCGAATAGGGATGAGCAGTTCTTC
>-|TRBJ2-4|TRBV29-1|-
CSVDPTLTGAKNIQYF
TGCAGCGTTGATCCGACTTTGACCGGGGCCAAAAACATTCAGTACTTC
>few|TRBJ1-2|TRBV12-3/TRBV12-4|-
CASFAGGYGYTF
TGTGCCAGCTTTGCCGGGGGCTATGGCTACACCTTC
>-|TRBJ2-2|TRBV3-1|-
CASSQVWSVTNTGELFF
TGTGCCAGCAGCCAAGTATGGTCAGTGACGAACACCGGGGAGCTGTTTTTT
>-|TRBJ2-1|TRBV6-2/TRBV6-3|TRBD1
CASSGQGRDNEQFF
TGTGCCAGCAGCGGACAGGGACGAGACAATGAGCAGTTCTTC
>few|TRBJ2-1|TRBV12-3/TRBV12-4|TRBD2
CASSGRGLSYNEQFF
TGTGCCAGTAGCGGGAGGGGTCTGTCCTACAATGAGCAGTTCTTC
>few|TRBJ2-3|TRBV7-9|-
CASSSTRPGSTDTQYF
TGTGCCAGCAGCTCAACCCGTCCCGGGAGCACAGATACGCAGTATTTT
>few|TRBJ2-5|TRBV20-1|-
CSAQDVKAETQYF
TGCAGTGCCCAAGACGTAAAAGCCGAGACCCAGTACTTC
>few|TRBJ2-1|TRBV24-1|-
CATSPLSSNTYNEQFF
TGTGCCACCAGCCCCCTTTCTAGCAACACCTACAATGAGCAGTTCTTC
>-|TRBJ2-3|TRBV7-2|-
CASSLVAASDTQYF
TGTGCCAGCAGCTTAGTAGCCGCGTCCGATACGCAGTATTTT
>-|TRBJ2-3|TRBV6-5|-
CASRGSTDTQYF
TGTGCCAGCAGGGGGAGCACAGATACGCAGTATTTT
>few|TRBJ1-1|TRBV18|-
CASSTTENTEAFF
TGTGCCAGCTCAACCACGGAGAACACTGAAGCTTTCTTT
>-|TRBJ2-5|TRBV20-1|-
CSARERAGETQYF
TGCAGTGCTAGGGAGCGTGCTGGGGAGACCCAGTACTTC
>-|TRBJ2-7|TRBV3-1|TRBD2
CASSQDPGLATYEQYF
TGTGCCAGCAGCCAGGACCCGGGACTAGCAACCTACGAGCAGTACTTC
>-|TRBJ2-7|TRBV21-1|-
CASSPAGTAFYEQYF
TGTGCCAGCAGCCCCGCCGGGACAGCTTTCTACGAGCAGTACTTC
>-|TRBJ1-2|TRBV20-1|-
CSARGQGPHYGYTF
TGCAGTGCCCGCGGGCAGGGACCTCACTATGGCTACACCTTC
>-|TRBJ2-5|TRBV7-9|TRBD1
CASNPQGAGETQYF
TGTGCCAGCAACCCACAGGGGGCAGGAGAGACCCAGTACTTC
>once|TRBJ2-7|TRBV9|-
CTSSVGGSTEQYF
TGTACCAGCAGCGTAGGTGGGTCCACGGAGCAGTACTTC
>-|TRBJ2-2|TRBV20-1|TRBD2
CSARDRQGLAAGELFF
TGCAGTGCTAGAGATAGGCAGGGACTAGCAGCCGGGGAGCTGTTTTTT
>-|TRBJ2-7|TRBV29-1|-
CSAESDFSYEQYF
TGCAGCGCCGAGAGTGACTTCTCCTACGAGCAGTACTTC
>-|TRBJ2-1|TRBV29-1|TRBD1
CSVTGLNEQFF
TGCAGCGTGACAGGGCTCAATGAGCAGTTCTTC
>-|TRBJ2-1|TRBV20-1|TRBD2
CSAPKGLAGFTNEQFF
TGCAGTGCCCCGAAGGGCCTAGCGGGATTTACCAATGAGCAGTTCTTC
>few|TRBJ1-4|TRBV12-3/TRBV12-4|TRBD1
CASSPSTGGNNEKLFF
TGTGCCAGCAGTCCCTCAACAGGGGGCAATAATGAAAAACTGTTTTTT
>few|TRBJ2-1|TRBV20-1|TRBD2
CSALADSYNEQFF
TGCAGTGCTCTAGCGGACTCCTACAATGAGCAGTTCTTC
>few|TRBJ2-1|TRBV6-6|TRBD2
CASSGGLTGVYNEQFF
TGTGCCAGCAGTGGGGGACTAACGGGAGTCTACAATGAGCAGTTCTTC